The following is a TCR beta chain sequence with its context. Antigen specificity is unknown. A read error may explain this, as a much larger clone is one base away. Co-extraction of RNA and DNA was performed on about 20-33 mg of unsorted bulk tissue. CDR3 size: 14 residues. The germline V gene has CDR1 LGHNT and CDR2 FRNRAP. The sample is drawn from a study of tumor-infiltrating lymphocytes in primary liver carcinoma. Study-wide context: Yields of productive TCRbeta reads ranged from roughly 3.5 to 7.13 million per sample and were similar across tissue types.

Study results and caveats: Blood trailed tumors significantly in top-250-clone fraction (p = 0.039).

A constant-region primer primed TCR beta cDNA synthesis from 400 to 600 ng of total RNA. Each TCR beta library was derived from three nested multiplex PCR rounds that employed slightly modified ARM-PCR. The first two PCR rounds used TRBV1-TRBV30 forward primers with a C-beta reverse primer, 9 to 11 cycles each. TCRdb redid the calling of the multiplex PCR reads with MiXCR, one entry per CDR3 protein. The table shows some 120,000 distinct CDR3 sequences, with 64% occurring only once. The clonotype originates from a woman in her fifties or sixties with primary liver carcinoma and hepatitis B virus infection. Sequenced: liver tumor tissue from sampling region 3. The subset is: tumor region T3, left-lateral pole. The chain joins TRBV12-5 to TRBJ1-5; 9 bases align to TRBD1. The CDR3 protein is CASGRDRANLPQHF. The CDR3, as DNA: TGTGCTAGTGGACGGGACAGGGCGAATCTGCCCCAGCATTTT.